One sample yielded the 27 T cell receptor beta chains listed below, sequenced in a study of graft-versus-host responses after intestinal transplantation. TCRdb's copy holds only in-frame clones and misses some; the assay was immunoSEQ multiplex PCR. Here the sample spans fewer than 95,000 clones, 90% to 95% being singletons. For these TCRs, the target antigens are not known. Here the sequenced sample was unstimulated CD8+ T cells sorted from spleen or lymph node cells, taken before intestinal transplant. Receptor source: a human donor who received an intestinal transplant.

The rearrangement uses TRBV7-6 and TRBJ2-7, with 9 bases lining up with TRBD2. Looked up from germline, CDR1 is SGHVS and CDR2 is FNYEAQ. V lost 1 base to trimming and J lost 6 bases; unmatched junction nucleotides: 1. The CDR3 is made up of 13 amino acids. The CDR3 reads CASSLETSGEQYF. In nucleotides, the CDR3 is TGTGCCAGCAGCTTAGAGACTAGCGGCGAGCAGTACTTC.

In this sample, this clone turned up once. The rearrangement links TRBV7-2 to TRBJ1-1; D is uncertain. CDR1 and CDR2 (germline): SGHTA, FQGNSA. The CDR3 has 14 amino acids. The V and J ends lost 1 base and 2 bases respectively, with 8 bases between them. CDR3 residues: CASSLVRSNTEAFF. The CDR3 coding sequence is TGTGCCAGCAGCTTAGTCAGGTCCAACACTGAAGCTTTCTTT.

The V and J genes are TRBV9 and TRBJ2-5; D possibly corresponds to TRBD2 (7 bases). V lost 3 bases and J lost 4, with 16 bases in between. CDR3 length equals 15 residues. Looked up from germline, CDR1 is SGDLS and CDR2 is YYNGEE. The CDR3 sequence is CASSALSGGGETQYF. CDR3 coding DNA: TGTGCCAGCAGCGCCCTATCGGGGGGCGGAGAGACCCAGTACTTC.

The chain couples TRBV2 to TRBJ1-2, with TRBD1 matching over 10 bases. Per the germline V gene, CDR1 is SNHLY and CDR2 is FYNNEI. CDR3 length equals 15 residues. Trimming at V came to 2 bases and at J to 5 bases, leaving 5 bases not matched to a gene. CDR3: CASSERGGQGYGYTF. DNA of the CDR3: TGTGCCAGCAGTGAACGGGGGGGACAGGGGTATGGCTACACCTTC.

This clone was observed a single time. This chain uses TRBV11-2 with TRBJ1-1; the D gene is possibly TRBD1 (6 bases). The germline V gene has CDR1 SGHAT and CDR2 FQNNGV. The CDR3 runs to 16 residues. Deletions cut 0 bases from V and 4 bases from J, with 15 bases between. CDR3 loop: CASSLDRLLGATEAFF. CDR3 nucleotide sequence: TGTGCCAGCAGCTTAGATCGTCTTTTGGGGGCCACTGAAGCTTTCTTT.

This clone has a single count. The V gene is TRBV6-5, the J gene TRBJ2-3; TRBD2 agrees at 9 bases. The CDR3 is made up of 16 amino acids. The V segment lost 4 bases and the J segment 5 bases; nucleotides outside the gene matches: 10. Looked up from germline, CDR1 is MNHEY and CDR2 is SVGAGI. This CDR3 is CASSLVAGEWGDTQYF. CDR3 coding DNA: TGTGCCAGCAGTTTAGTAGCGGGAGAATGGGGAGATACGCAGTATTTT.

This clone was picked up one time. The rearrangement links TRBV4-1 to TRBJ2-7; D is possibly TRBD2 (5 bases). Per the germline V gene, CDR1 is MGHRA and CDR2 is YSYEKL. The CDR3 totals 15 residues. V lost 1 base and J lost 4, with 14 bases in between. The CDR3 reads CASSQVTAGVYEQYF. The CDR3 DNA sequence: TGCGCCAGCAGCCAAGTCACCGCCGGGGTATACGAGCAGTACTTC.

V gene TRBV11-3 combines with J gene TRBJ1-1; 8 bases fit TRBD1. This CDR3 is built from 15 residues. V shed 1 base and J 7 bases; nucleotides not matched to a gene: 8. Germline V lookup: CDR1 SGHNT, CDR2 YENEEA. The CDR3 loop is CASSLGGRGHVEAFF. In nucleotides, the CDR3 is TGTGCCAGCAGCTTAGGAGGCAGGGGGCATGTTGAAGCTTTCTTT.

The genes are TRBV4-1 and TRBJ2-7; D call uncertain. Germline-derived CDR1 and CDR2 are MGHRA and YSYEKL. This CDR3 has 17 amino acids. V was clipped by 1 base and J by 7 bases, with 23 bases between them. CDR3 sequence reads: CASSQVASPEGLWEQYF. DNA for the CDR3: TGCGCCAGCAGCCAAGTAGCCTCCCCGGAAGGTTTGTGGGAGCAGTACTTC.

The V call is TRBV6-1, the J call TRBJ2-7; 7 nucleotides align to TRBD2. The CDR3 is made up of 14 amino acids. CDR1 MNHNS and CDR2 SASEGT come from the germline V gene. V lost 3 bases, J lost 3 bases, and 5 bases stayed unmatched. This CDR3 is CASSDGDYIYEQYF. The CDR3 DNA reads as TGTGCCAGCAGTGACGGGGACTACATCTACGAGCAGTACTTC.

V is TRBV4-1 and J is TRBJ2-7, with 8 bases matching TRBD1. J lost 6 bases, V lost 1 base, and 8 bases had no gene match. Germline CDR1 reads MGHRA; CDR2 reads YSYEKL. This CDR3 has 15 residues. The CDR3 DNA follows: TGCGCCAGCAGCCAAGCGGGACAGGCCGAATTCGAGCAGTACTTC. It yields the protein CASSQAGQAEFEQYF.

The CDR3 loop reads CASSFVQQGEQYF. CDR3 DNA sequence: TGTGCCAGCTCCTTTGTCCAACAGGGGGAGCAGTACTTC. This chain joins TRBV6-5 and TRBJ2-7; 7 bases match TRBD1. Germline CDR1 is MNHEY and CDR2 is SVGAGI. V was pared by 8 bases and J by 7 bases, with 11 bases of the junction left unmatched. The CDR3 covers 13 residues.

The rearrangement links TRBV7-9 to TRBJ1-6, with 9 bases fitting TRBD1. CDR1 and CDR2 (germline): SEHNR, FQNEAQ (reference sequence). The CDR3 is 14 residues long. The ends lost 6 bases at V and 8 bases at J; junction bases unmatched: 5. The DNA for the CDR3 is TGTGCCAGCAGGGGACAGGGTGGATATTCACCCCTCCACTTT. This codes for CASRGQGGYSPLHF.

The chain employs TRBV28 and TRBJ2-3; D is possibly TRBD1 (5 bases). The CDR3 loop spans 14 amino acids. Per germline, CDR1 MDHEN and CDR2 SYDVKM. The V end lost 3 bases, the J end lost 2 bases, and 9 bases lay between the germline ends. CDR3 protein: CASSFPTATDTQYF. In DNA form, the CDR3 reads TGTGCCAGCAGTTTCCCGACAGCCACAGATACGCAGTATTTT. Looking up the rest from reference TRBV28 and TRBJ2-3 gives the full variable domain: DVKVTQSSRYLVKRTGEKVFLECVQDMDHENMFWYRQDPGLGLRLIYFSYDVKMKEKGDIPEGYSVSREKKERFSLILESASTNQTSMYLCASSFPTATDTQYFGPGTRLTVL.

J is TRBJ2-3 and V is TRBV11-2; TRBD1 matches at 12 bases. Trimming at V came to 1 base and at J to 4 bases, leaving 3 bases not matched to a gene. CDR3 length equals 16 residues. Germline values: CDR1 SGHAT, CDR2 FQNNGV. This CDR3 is CASSLAGTGGPDTQYF. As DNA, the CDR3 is TGTGCCAGCAGCTTAGCCGGGACAGGGGGCCCAGATACGCAGTATTTT.

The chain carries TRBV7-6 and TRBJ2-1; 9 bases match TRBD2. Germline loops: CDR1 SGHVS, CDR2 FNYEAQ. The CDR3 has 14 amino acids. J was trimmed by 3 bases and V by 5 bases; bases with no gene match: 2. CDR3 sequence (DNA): TGTGCCAGCAGCCCGACTAGCGGCTACAATGAGCAGTTCTTC. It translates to CASSPTSGYNEQFF.

In DNA form, the CDR3 reads TGTGCCAGTAGAATCGGACAGGGGGCCATCTACGAGCAGTACTTC. Translated, it gives CASRIGQGAIYEQYF. This chain links TRBV19 with TRBJ2-7, with TRBD1 matching over 11 bases. V shed 6 bases and J 3 bases; nucleotides not matched to a gene: 7. Germline V lookup: CDR1 LNHDA, CDR2 SQIVND (reference sequence). This CDR3 region has 15 residues.

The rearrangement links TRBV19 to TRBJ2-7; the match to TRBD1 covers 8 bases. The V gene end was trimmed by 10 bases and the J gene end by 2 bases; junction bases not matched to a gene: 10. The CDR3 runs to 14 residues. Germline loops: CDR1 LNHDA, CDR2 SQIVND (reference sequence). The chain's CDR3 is CATSIQGVAYEQYF. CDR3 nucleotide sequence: TGTGCCACCTCGATACAGGGGGTTGCCTACGAGCAGTACTTC.

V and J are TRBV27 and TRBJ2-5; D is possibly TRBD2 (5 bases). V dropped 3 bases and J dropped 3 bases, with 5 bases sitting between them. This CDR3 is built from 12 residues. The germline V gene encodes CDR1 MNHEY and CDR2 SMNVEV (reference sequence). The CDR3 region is CASSFGEETQYF. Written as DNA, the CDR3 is TGTGCCAGCAGTTTCGGGGAAGAGACCCAGTACTTC.

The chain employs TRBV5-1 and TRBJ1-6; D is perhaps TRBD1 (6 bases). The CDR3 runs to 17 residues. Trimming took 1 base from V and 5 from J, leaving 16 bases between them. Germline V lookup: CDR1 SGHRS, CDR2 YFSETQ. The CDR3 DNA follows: TGCGCCAGCAGCTTGTGGAGTATGGGACACAATAATTCACCCCTCCACTTT. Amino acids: CASSLWSMGHNNSPLHF.

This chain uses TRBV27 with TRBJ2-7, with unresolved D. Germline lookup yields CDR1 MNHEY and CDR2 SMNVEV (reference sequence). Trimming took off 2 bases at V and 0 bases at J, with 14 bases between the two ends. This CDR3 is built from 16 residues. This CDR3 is CASSLSVSDLSYEQYF. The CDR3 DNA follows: TGTGCCAGCAGTTTAAGTGTGAGCGATCTCTCCTACGAGCAGTACTTC.

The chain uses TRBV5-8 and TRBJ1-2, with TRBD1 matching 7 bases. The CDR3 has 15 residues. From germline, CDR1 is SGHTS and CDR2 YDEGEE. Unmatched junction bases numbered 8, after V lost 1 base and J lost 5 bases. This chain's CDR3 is CASSLRQGVGYGYTF. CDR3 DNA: TGTGCCAGCAGCTTGCGACAGGGAGTGGGGTATGGCTACACCTTC.

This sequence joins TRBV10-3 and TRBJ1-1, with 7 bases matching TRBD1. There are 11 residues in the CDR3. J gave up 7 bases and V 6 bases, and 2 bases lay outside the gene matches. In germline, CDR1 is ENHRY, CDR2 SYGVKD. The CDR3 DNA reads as TGTGCCATCAGGGACAGGAGTGAAGCTTTCTTT. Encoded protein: CAIRDRSEAFF.

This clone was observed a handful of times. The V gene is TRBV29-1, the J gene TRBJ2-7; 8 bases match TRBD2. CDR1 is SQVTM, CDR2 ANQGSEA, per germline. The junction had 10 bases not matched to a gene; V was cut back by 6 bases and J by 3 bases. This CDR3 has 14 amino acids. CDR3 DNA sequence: TGCAGCGTCCCGTCGGGAGGGAGATACTACGAGCAGTACTTC. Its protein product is CSVPSGGRYYEQYF.

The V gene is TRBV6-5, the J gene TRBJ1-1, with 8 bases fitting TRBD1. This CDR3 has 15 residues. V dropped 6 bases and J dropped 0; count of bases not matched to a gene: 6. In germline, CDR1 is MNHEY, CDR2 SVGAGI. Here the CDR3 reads CASSIGQGMNTEAFF. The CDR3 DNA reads TGTGCCAGCAGCATCGGACAGGGAATGAACACTGAAGCTTTCTTT.

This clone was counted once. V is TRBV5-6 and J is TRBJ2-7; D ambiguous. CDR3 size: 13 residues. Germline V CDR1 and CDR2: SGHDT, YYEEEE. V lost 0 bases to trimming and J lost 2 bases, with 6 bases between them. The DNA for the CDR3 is TGTGCCAGCAGCTTGGACGGTCCCTACGAGCAGTACTTC. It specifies CASSLDGPYEQYF.

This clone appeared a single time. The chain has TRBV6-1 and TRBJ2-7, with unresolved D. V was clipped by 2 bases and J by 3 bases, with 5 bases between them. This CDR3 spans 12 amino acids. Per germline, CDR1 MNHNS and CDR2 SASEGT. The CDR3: CASSEFSYEQYF. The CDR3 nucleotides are TGTGCCAGCAGTGAATTCAGCTACGAGCAGTACTTC.